What follows is one T cell receptor (beta chain) and its context. Its target is not known. Germline values: CDR1 LGHNA, CDR2 YSLEER. This CDR3 spans 18 amino acids. Trimming removed 2 bases from V and 3 bases from J; junction bases left unmatched: 11. Clones were read by immunoSEQ multiplex PCR, and TCRdb kept only the in-frame ones, dropping some. The table lists 1.6 million or so clones, just under 99% of them singletons. These data originate in a study of shared clonotypes between healthy human individuals. Whole-study findings and limits: Naive subsets generally exceeded memory subsets in estimated richness. The authors sampled blood alone, and tissue repertoires likely differ.

The receptor was derived from a man under 40 in good health. The sample was naive CD4+ T cells sorted from blood. Subset: CD45RA+ positively selected. This chain uses TRBV4-3 with TRBJ2-2, with 8 bases aligning to TRBD2. The CDR3 loop reads CASSQSSTSGDYTGELFF. The CDR3 DNA is TGCGCCAGCAGCCAATCTTCAACTAGCGGAGACTACACCGGGGAGCTGTTTTTT.